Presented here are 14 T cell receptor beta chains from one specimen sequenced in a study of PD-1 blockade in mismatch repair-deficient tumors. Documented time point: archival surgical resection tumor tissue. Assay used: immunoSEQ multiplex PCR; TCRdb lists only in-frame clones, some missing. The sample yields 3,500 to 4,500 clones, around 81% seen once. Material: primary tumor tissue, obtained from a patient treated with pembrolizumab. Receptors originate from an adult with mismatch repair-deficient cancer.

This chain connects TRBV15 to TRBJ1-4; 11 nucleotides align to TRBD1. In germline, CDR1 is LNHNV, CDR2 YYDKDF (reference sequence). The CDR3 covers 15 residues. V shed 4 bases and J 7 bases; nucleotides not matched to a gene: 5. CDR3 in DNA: TGTGCCACCAGCACTGGACAGGGGGCAAGTGAAAAACTGTTTTTT. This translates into CATSTGQGASEKLFF.

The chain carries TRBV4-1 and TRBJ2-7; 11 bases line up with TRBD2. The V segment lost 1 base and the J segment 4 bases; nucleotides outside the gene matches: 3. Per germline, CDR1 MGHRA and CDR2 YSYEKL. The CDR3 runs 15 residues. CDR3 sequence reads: CASSQAGTSGYEQYF. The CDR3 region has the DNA TGCGCCAGCAGCCAAGCCGGGACTAGCGGATACGAGCAGTACTTC.

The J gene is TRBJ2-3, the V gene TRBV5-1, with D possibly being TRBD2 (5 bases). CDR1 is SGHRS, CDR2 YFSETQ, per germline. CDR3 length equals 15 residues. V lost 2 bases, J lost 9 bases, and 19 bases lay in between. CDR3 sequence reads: CASSLTGSPNPTQYF. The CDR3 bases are TGCGCCAGCAGCTTAACGGGGTCCCCAAATCCCACGCAGTATTTT. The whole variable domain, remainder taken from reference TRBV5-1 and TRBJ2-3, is KAGVTQTPRYLIKTRGQQVTLSCSPISGHRSVSWYQQTPGQGLQFLFEYFSETQRNKGNFPGRFSGRQFSNSRSEMNVSTLELGDSALYLCASSLTGSPNPTQYFGPGTRLTVL.

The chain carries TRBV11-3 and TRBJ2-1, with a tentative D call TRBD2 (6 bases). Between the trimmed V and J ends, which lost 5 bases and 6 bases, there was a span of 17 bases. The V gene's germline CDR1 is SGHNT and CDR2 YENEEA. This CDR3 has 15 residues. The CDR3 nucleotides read TGTGCCAGCAGCCCCATCCCCGGACTAATCAATGAGCAGTTCTTC. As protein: CASSPIPGLINEQFF.

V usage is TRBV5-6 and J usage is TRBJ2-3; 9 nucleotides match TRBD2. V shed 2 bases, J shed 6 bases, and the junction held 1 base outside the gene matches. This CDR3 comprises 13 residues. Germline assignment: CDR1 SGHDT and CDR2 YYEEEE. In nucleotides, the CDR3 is TGTGCCAGCAGCTTAAGCGGGAGGGATACGCAGTATTTT. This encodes CASSLSGRDTQYF.

The CDR3 DNA sequence: TGCGCCAGCAGCCCCTCTCCTGGAAACACCATATATTTT. It encodes CASSPSPGNTIYF. V usage is TRBV5-1 and J usage is TRBJ1-3; D is unclear. This CDR3 has 13 amino acids. V shed 4 bases and J shed 2 bases, with 7 bases lying between them. The germline V gene encodes CDR1 SGHRS and CDR2 YFSETQ.

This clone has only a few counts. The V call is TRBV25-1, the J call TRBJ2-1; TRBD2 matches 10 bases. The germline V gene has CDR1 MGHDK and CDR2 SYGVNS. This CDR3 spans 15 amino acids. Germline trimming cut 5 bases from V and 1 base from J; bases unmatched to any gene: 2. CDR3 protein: CASSRAGGSYNEQFF. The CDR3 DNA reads TGTGCCAGCAGTAGAGCGGGAGGGTCCTACAATGAGCAGTTCTTC.

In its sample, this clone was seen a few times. The CDR3 region is CASSLRSGYSSTDTQYF. The CDR3 DNA follows: TGTGCCAGCAGTTTGCGTTCGGGGTACTCTAGCACAGATACGCAGTATTTT. The chain couples TRBV27 to TRBJ2-3; possibly TRBD2 for D (5 bases). CDR1 and CDR2 (germline): MNHEY, SMNVEV (reference sequence). The CDR3 has 17 residues. V gave up 3 bases and J gave up 0 bases, with 16 bases separating them.

The CDR3 coding sequence is TGTGCCAGCAGCGCCGGGACTATTACAACGAATGAGCAGTTCTTC. Encoded protein: CASSAGTITTNEQFF. This rearrangement joins TRBV9 to TRBJ2-1, with 7 bases aligning to TRBD2. This CDR3 contains 15 residues. With 3 bases clipped from V and 7 bases from J, the junction kept 10 bases outside the gene matches. Per the germline V gene, CDR1 is SGDLS and CDR2 is YYNGEE.

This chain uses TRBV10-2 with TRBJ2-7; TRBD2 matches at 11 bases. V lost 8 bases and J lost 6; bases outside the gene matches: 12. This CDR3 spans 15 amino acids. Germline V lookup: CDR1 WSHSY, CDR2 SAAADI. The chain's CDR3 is CASVPTGTSGREQYF. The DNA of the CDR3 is TGCGCCAGCGTTCCGACCGGGACTAGCGGACGCGAGCAGTACTTC.

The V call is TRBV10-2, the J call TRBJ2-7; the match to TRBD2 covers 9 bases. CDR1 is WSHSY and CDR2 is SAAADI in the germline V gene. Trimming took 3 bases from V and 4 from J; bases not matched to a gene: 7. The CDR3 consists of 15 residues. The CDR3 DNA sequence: TGCGCCAGCAGTGACAGGGCGGGAGGGGGTTACGAGCAGTACTTC. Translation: CASSDRAGGGYEQYF.

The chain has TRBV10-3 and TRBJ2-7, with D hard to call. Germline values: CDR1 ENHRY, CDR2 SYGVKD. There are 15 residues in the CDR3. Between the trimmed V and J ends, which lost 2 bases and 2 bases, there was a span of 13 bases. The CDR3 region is CAISEVLYPAYEQYF. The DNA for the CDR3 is TGTGCCATCAGTGAGGTTCTATACCCGGCCTACGAGCAGTACTTC.

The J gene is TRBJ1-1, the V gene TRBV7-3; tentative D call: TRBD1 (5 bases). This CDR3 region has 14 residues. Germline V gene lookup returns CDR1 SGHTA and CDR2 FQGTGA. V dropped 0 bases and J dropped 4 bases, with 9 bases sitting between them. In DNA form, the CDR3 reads TGTGCCAGCAGCTTAACAGGGGTCAGCACTGAAGCTTTCTTT. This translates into CASSLTGVSTEAFF.

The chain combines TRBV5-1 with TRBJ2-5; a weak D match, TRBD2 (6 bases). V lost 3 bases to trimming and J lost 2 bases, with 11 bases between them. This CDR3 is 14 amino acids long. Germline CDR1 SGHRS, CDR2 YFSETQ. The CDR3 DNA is TGCGCCAGCAGCTGGGGTGCGGGGCAAGAGACCCAGTACTTC. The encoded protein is CASSWGAGQETQYF.